The 30 T cell receptor beta chains below come from one sample, sequenced in a study of T cell responses to AZD1222 COVID-19 vaccine. Produced via immunoSEQ multiplex PCR; TCRdb's table is partial and in-frame only. This table holds 150,000 to 200,000 clones, more than 70% found once. The sample consisted of peripheral blood, taken 28 days after the second AZD1222 dose. All receptors derive from an adult who received the AZD1222 COVID-19 vaccine.

V gene TRBV12-3 or TRBV12-4 combines with J gene TRBJ2-5; 8 bases line up with TRBD2. This CDR3 region has 13 residues. V trimming: 6 bases; J trimming: 4 bases; junction bases outside the gene matches: 4. In DNA form, the CDR3 reads TGTGCCAGCAGCCTACGGGGGGGAGAGACCCAGTACTTC. Amino acids: CASSLRGGETQYF.

The chain links TRBV12-3 or TRBV12-4 to TRBJ2-2, with D perhaps matching TRBD1 (6 bases). CDR3 size: 13 residues. The V end lost 11 bases, the J end lost 1 base, and 11 bases lay between the germline ends. CDR3 sequence: CALGAQNTGELFF. DNA of the CDR3: TGTGCCCTGGGGGCCCAGAACACCGGGGAGCTGTTTTTT.

The CDR3 is CASSQDRQALSYEQYF. DNA for the CDR3: TGCGCCAGCAGCCAAGATCGACAGGCCCTCTCCTACGAGCAGTACTTC. The chain is built from TRBV4-1 and TRBJ2-7; tentative D call: TRBD1 (6 bases). Trimming took off 0 bases at V and 0 bases at J, with 12 bases between the two ends. CDR1 MGHRA and CDR2 YSYEKL come from the germline V gene. This CDR3 is 16 amino acids long.

The rearrangement uses TRBV6-1 and TRBJ1-5; D gene uncertain. CDR1 and CDR2 from the germline V gene are MNHNS and SASEGT. Trimming took 2 bases from V and 3 from J, leaving 14 bases between them. CDR3 length: 16 amino acids. Here the CDR3 reads CASSELSTAPNQPQHF. The CDR3 nucleotides are TGTGCCAGCAGTGAATTGTCGACGGCCCCCAATCAGCCCCAGCATTTT.

The chain joins TRBV12-3 or TRBV12-4 to TRBJ1-2; tentative D call: TRBD1 (5 bases). The CDR3 length is 12 residues. V dropped 7 bases and J dropped 7 bases, with 13 bases sitting between them. The CDR3 DNA reads as TGTGCCAGCACTTTGAGGGGTATTGGCTACACCTTC. As protein: CASTLRGIGYTF.

The gene calls are TRBV5-1 and TRBJ2-7; 7 bases line up with TRBD1. With 3 bases clipped from V and 9 bases from J, the junction kept 6 bases outside the gene matches. The CDR3 contains 12 residues. Germline V CDR1 and CDR2: SGHRS, YFSETQ. In nucleotides, the CDR3 is TGCGCCAGCAGCTCCGACAGGGTTGGGCAGTACTTC. This sequence encodes CASSSDRVGQYF.

This clone is a singleton in its sample. The rearrangement joins TRBV7-3 to TRBJ1-3, with D tentatively TRBD1 (5 bases). Trimming removed 5 bases at V and 0 bases at J, with 14 bases between. The CDR3 contains 16 residues. The germline gives CDR1 SGHTA, CDR2 FQGTGA. In DNA form, the CDR3 reads TGTGCCAGCAGCCGGGGGACCGCCGGCTCTGGAAACACCATATATTTT. Its protein product is CASSRGTAGSGNTIYF.

V gene TRBV5-4 combines with J gene TRBJ2-3; 8 bases align to TRBD1. Germline CDR1 and CDR2: SGHNT and YYREEE (reference sequence). J lost 7 bases, V lost 1 base, and 8 bases had no gene match. The CDR3 length is 15 residues. CDR3 in DNA: TGTGCCAGCAGCTTGAAGGACAGGGTGGTAAATACGCAGTATTTT. Translating gives CASSLKDRVVNTQYF.

The chain is built from TRBV4-1 and TRBJ2-2, with D tentatively TRBD1 (6 bases). The CDR3 has 16 residues. Germline CDR1 reads MGHRA; CDR2 reads YSYEKL. V lost 1 base and J lost 4, with 13 bases in between. This CDR3 reads CASSQVLTGFTGELFF. In DNA, the CDR3 is TGCGCCAGCAGCCAAGTCTTAACAGGGTTCACCGGGGAGCTGTTTTTT.

V gene TRBV4-3 combines with J gene TRBJ2-2, with 10 bases matching TRBD2. The ends lost 0 bases at V and 7 bases at J; junction bases unmatched: 5. This CDR3 contains 16 residues. The germline V gene encodes CDR1 LGHNA and CDR2 YSLEER. The CDR3, as DNA: TGCGCCAGCAGCCAAGAAGCTAGCGGGAGTGTCGGGGAGCTGTTTTTT. This encodes CASSQEASGSVGELFF.

The V gene is TRBV24-1, the J gene TRBJ2-7; TRBD2 matches at 8 bases. Losses at the gene ends were 3 bases for V and 7 bases for J; bases not matched to a gene: 4. The CDR3 is made up of 13 amino acids. Germline CDR1 and CDR2: KGHDR and SFDVKD. The DNA for the CDR3 is TGTGCCACCAGTGATCCGGGGGGGCGGGAGCAGTACTTC. Encoded protein: CATSDPGGREQYF.

V usage is TRBV28 and J usage is TRBJ1-1; 10 nucleotides agree with TRBD1. CDR1 is MDHEN, CDR2 SYDVKM, per germline. This CDR3 has 14 residues. J lost 11 bases, V lost 4 bases, and 10 bases had no gene match. Here the CDR3 DNA reads TGTGCCAGCAGTTACGGGACAGGGGATATTGGGGCTTTCTTT. Amino acids: CASSYGTGDIGAFF.

The CDR3 region has the DNA TGTGCCAGCAGCGGGACAGGGGGTCGAAGGGCTTTCTTT. Protein: CASSGTGGRRAFF. This chain links TRBV25-1 with TRBJ1-1; 11 bases are a match to TRBD1. Trimming at V came to 6 bases and at J to 11 bases, leaving 8 bases not matched to a gene. Germline-derived CDR1 and CDR2 are MGHDK and SYGVNS. CDR3 length equals 13 residues.

The chain has TRBV19 and TRBJ2-1; 7 bases are a match to TRBD2. CDR1 is LNHDA and CDR2 is SQIVND in the germline V gene (reference sequence). Germline trimming cut 3 bases from V and 7 bases from J; bases unmatched to any gene: 9. The CDR3 covers 15 residues. DNA for the CDR3: TGTGCCAGTAGTATGAGCGGCGGGAGTAGTAATGAGCAGTTCTTC. Amino acid sequence: CASSMSGGSSNEQFF.

V gene TRBV11-1 combines with J gene TRBJ2-7, with D unresolved. Germline V gives CDR1 SGHAT, CDR2 FQDESV (reference sequence). This CDR3 spans 14 amino acids. Trimming removed 1 base at V and 1 base at J, with 8 bases between. The CDR3 DNA reads TGTGCCAGCAGCTTAGATAGATTGTCCTACGAGCAGTACTTC. Protein product: CASSLDRLSYEQYF.

The gene calls are TRBV5-3 and TRBJ2-5; no firm D call. TRBV5-3 is labeled an ORF, and its function is uncertain. The length of the CDR3 is 12 residues. V shed 5 bases and J shed 1 base, with 6 bases lying between them. The CDR3 coding sequence is TGTGCCAGAAGACGGGTCCAAGAGACCCAGTACTTC. It encodes CARRRVQETQYF.

V usage is TRBV5-1 and J usage is TRBJ2-5; the match to TRBD1 covers 8 bases. The CDR3 consists of 20 residues. Germline loops: CDR1 SGHRS, CDR2 YFSETQ. V was pared by 4 bases and J by 0 bases, with 20 bases of the junction left unmatched. CDR3 sequence: CASSPLGDRRSVADQETQYF. The DNA of the CDR3 is TGCGCCAGCAGCCCTCTTGGGGACAGGCGTTCGGTAGCGGACCAAGAGACCCAGTACTTC.

The rearrangement links TRBV28 to TRBJ1-4, with D unresolved. The CDR3 contains 14 residues. The germline V and J ends were trimmed by 3 bases and 4 bases, with 9 bases remaining between them. The germline gives CDR1 MDHEN, CDR2 SYDVKM. CDR3 sequence reads: CASSLWQVNEKLFF. CDR3 bases: TGTGCCAGCAGTTTGTGGCAAGTTAATGAAAAACTGTTTTTT.

The sample holds one count of this clone. The chain has TRBV7-2 and TRBJ1-2; 10 positions match TRBD1. CDR1 SGHTA and CDR2 FQGNSA come from the germline V gene. V was pared by 5 bases and J by 2 bases, with 8 bases of the junction left unmatched. This CDR3 is 16 amino acids long. For the CDR3, the DNA is TGTGCCAGCAGCCTAGTCGCGACAGGGGGCAACTATGGCTACACCTTC. Its protein product is CASSLVATGGNYGYTF.

This chain joins TRBV7-3 and TRBJ2-1; weak D call: TRBD2 (5 bases). The V end lost 1 base, the J end lost 3 bases, and 10 bases lay between the germline ends. CDR1 and CDR2 from the germline V gene are SGHTA and FQGTGA. The CDR3 totals 15 residues. The DNA of the CDR3 is TGTGCCAGCAGCTTAAGGGCAGCGGTCTACAATGAGCAGTTCTTC. Its translation is CASSLRAAVYNEQFF.

V is TRBV5-1 and J is TRBJ2-7; D is undetermined. Germline CDR1 is SGHRS and CDR2 is YFSETQ. This CDR3 is built from 13 residues. Trimming removed 1 base from V and 2 bases from J, with 7 bases in between. The CDR3 bases are TGCGCCAGCAGCTTGTGGGGTACCTACGAGCAGTACTTC. This gives the protein CASSLWGTYEQYF.

The rearrangement uses TRBV11-2 and TRBJ1-2; a possible D gene is TRBD1 (6 bases). CDR3 length equals 14 residues. Germline V CDR1 and CDR2: SGHAT, FQNNGV. Trimming left V 5 bases short and J 7 bases short, with 17 bases between. The CDR3 coding sequence is TGTGCCAGCAGCGCCCTGAGGGCAGGGGTTGGCTACACCTTC. Its translation: CASSALRAGVGYTF.

The rearrangement joins TRBV10-3 to TRBJ1-3; D perhaps matches TRBD1 (6 bases). Trimming cost V 2 bases and J 1 base, with 6 bases left between them. Germline V gene lookup returns CDR1 ENHRY and CDR2 SYGVKD. The CDR3 totals 14 residues. CDR3 protein: CAISEDRSGNTIYF. The CDR3 bases are TGTGCCATCAGTGAGGACAGGTCTGGAAACACCATATATTTT.

The genes are TRBV9 and TRBJ2-7, with D tentatively TRBD1 or TRBD2 (6 bases each). Germline CDR1 reads SGDLS; CDR2 reads YYNGEE. The CDR3 has 15 residues. Between the trimmed V and J ends, which lost 0 bases and 5 bases, there was a span of 15 bases. This chain's CDR3 is CASSVVGGHSDEQYF. Here the CDR3 DNA reads TGTGCCAGCAGCGTAGTTGGGGGGCACTCTGACGAGCAGTACTTC.

J is TRBJ1-2 and V is TRBV6-5, with D maybe TRBD1 (5 bases). This CDR3 is 14 amino acids long. Trimming took off 7 bases at V and 1 base at J, with 13 bases between the two ends. From germline, CDR1 is MNHEY and CDR2 SVGAGI. CDR3 sequence (DNA): TGTGCCAGCACCACGACAGACCGTAACTATGGCTACACCTTC. As protein: CASTTTDRNYGYTF.

This chain uses TRBV20-1 with TRBJ1-4; TRBD1 aligns across 8 bases. Germline trimming cut 3 bases from V and 4 bases from J; bases unmatched to any gene: 7. Germline CDR1 DFQATT, CDR2 SNEGSKA (reference sequence). The CDR3 has 15 amino acids. CDR3 nucleotides: TGCAGTGCTAGTGCCGCAGGGGGCTTTAATGAAAAACTGTTTTTT. Its translation: CSASAAGGFNEKLFF.

The chain links TRBV7-8 to TRBJ2-7, with 9 bases lining up with TRBD1. This CDR3 contains 16 residues. Germline assignment: CDR1 SGHVS and CDR2 FQNEAQ. With V trimmed by 1 base and J by 5 bases, 9 bases remained unmatched. The CDR3 loop reads CASSLGTGTGNNEQYF. As DNA, the CDR3 is TGTGCCAGCAGCTTAGGTACCGGGACAGGGAACAACGAGCAGTACTTC.

The chain carries TRBV4-2 and TRBJ2-1, with TRBD2 as a possible D gene (5 bases). Germline CDR1 LGHNA, CDR2 YNFKEQ. The CDR3 totals 13 residues. Trimming removed 4 bases at V and 8 bases at J, with 12 bases between. CDR3: CASSPSTGDEQFF. The CDR3 bases are TGTGCCAGCAGCCCCTCTACCGGGGATGAGCAGTTCTTC.

The J gene is TRBJ2-7, the V gene TRBV19; 7 bases are a match to TRBD1. V trimming: 8 bases; J trimming: 3 bases; junction bases outside the gene matches: 10. The CDR3 is 14 amino acids. The germline gives CDR1 LNHDA, CDR2 SQIVND (reference sequence). The CDR3 DNA follows: TGTGCCAGTTCCCGGACGCAGGGGGACTACGAGCAGTACTTC. It yields the protein CASSRTQGDYEQYF.

The chain combines TRBV28 with TRBJ2-7; 8 positions match TRBD2. The CDR3 runs to 13 residues. The germline V gene has CDR1 MDHEN and CDR2 SYDVKM. Germline trimming cut 5 bases from V and 9 bases from J; bases unmatched to any gene: 9. This chain's CDR3 is CASSMGGLAGQYF. For the CDR3, the DNA is TGTGCCAGCAGTATGGGGGGGCTAGCGGGGCAGTACTTC.